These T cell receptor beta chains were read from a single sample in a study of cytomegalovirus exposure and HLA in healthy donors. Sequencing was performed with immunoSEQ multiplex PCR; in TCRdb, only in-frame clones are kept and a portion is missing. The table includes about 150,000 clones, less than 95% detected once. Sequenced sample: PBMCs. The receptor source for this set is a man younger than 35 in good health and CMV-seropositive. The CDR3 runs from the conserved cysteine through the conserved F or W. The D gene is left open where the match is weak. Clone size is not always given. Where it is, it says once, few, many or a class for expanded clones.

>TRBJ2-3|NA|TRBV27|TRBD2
CASSPGLAGGPYGADTQYF
TGTGCCAGCAGTCCGGGACTAGCGGGAGGGCCATATGGCGCAGATACGCAGTATTTT
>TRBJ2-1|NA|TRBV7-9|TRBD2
CASSVASGISNEQFF
TGTGCCAGCAGCGTGGCTAGCGGGATCAGCAATGAGCAGTTCTTC
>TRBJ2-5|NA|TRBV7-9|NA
CASSLQARVETQYF
TGTGCCAGCAGCTTGCAGGCGCGTGTAGAGACCCAGTACTTC
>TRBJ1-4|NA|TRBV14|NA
CASSPGIRSEKLFF
TGTGCCAGCAGTCCGGGGATTAGGAGTGAAAAACTGTTTTTT
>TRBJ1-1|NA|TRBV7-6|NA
CASSLASQGPEAFF
TGTGCCAGCAGCTTAGCGAGCCAGGGCCCTGAAGCTTTCTTT
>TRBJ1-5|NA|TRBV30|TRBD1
CAWGPGQGIQPQHF
TGTGCCTGGGGGCCTGGACAGGGGATTCAGCCCCAGCATTTT
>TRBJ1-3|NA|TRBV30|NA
CAWSAGDISGNTIYF
TGTGCCTGGAGCGCAGGGGACATCTCTGGAAACACCATATATTTT
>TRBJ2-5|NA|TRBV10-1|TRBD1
CATRSDRAGETQYF
TGCGCCACTCGGTCAGACAGGGCTGGAGAGACCCAGTACTTC
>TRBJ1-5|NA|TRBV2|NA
CASQTGSNQPQHF
TGTGCCAGCCAGACAGGTAGCAATCAGCCCCAGCATTTT
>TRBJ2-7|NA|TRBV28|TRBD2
CASSLASSGNYEQYF
TGTGCCAGCAGTTTAGCCTCTAGCGGGAATTACGAGCAGTACTTC
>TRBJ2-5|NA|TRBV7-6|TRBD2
CASSLVLQRDIKTQYF
TGTGCCAGCAGCTTAGTTCTCCAGCGGGATATAAAGACCCAGTACTTC
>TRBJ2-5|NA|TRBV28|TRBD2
CASSVAGAETQYF
TGTGCCAGCAGTGTAGCGGGAGCGGAGACCCAGTACTTC
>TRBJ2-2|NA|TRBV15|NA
CATSRDVSYTGELFF
TGTGCCACCAGCAGAGATGTCTCCTACACCGGGGAGCTGTTTTTT
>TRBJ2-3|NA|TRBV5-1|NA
CASSPLTRDTQYF
TGCGCCAGCAGCCCCCTCACTCGAGATACGCAGTATTTT
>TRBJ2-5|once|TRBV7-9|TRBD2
CASSLASGRGKETQYF
TGTGCCAGCAGCTTAGCTAGCGGGAGGGGAAAAGAGACCCAGTACTTC
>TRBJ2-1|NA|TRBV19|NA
CASRTTKDEQFF
TGTGCCAGTAGAACTACAAAGGATGAGCAGTTCTTC
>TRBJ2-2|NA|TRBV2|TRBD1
CASSYTGAGELFF
TGTGCCAGCAGTTATACAGGGGCCGGGGAGCTGTTTTTT
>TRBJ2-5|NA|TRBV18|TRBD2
CASSPPSGSETQYF
TGTGCCAGCTCACCACCTAGCGGGAGCGAGACCCAGTACTTC
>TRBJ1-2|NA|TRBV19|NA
CASSPQGGDYGYTF
TGTGCCAGTAGTCCACAGGGAGGGGACTATGGCTACACCTTC